Below, 19 T cell receptor beta chains from the same sample are listed, as sequenced in a study of blood T cell repertoires in COVID-19. Method: immunoSEQ multiplex PCR; TCRdb's copy keeps in-frame clones and lacks some. The sample records about 270,000 clones, around 93% being singletons. What was sequenced was PBMCs or T cells enriched from blood (not recorded which). The receptors stem from a man in his forties who had been exposed to COVID-19.

The chain's CDR3 is CASSFGSGYTDTQYF. In nucleotides, the CDR3 is TGTGCCAGCAGCTTCGGTAGCGGATACACAGATACGCAGTATTTT. The V call is TRBV5-5, the J call TRBJ2-3; TRBD2 is a possible D gene (6 bases). This CDR3 region has 15 residues. Trimming left V 2 bases short and J 2 bases short, with 12 bases between. CDR1 and CDR2 (germline): SGHKS, YYEKEE (reference sequence). The full variable domain, with the rest looked up from reference TRBV5-5 and TRBJ2-3, is DAGVTQSPTHLIKTRGQQVTLRCSPISGHKSVSWYQQVLGQGPQFIFQYYEKEERGRGNFPDRFSARQFPNYSSELNVNALLLGDSALYLCASSFGSGYTDTQYFGPGTRLTVL.

This chain uses TRBV18 with TRBJ1-2; 9 positions agree with TRBD1. The CDR3 runs 15 residues. Germline assignment: CDR1 KGHSH and CDR2 LQKENI. With V trimmed by 2 bases and J by 4 bases, 5 bases remained unmatched. As DNA, the CDR3 is TGTGCCAGCTCACCAAAGGGACAGGGAGGCTATGGCTACACCTTC. Protein: CASSPKGQGGYGYTF.

This chain uses TRBV30 with TRBJ1-2, with D perhaps matching TRBD1 (5 bases). This CDR3 has 12 residues. The V end was cut by 1 base, the J end by 7 bases, with 10 bases between. Germline lookup yields CDR1 GTSNPN and CDR2 SVGIG (reference sequence). The CDR3 spells CAWSAGGGGYTF. The CDR3 nucleotides are TGTGCCTGGAGTGCCGGGGGGGGTGGCTACACCTTC.

The V and J genes are TRBV10-3 and TRBJ2-3; D might be TRBD1 (5 bases). The germline gives CDR1 ENHRY, CDR2 SYGVKD. Trimming removed 4 bases at V and 0 bases at J, with 8 bases between. The CDR3 totals 14 residues. CDR3: CAISGQGSTDTQYF. Written as DNA, the CDR3 is TGTGCCATCAGTGGGCAGGGAAGCACAGATACGCAGTATTTT.

The J gene is TRBJ2-7, the V gene TRBV7-2, with 9 positions matching TRBD1. The CDR3 has 16 residues. V was clipped by 5 bases and J by 2 bases; unmatched bases: 10. Germline CDR1 reads SGHTA; CDR2 reads FQGNSA. The CDR3 loop reads CASSRATGGATYEQYF. CDR3 nucleotide sequence: TGTGCCAGCAGCAGGGCCACAGGGGGCGCAACCTACGAGCAGTACTTC. Complete variable domain (other parts from reference TRBV7-2 and TRBJ2-7): GAGVSQSPSNKVTEKGKDVELRCDPISGHTALYWYRQSLGQGLEFLIYFQGNSAPDKSGLPSDRFSAERTGGSVSTLTIQRTQQEDSAVYLCASSRATGGATYEQYFGPGTRLTVT.

The chain carries TRBV9 and TRBJ2-7; TRBD1 is a possible D gene (5 bases). CDR3 length: 12 amino acids. Per the germline V gene, CDR1 is SGDLS and CDR2 is YYNGEE. V lost 4 bases and J 7 bases, leaving 12 bases between the germline ends. The CDR3 protein is CASSPDRGEQYF. In nucleotides, the CDR3 is TGTGCCAGCAGCCCCGATAGGGGTGAGCAGTACTTC.

V usage is TRBV20-1 and J usage is TRBJ1-1; 8 nucleotides match TRBD1. J gave up 4 bases and V 3 bases, and 13 bases lay outside the gene matches. Per germline, CDR1 DFQATT and CDR2 SNEGSKA (reference sequence). The CDR3 is made up of 16 amino acids. In DNA form, the CDR3 reads TGCAGTGCTAGTTATGGCCCGGGACAGGCGGGCACTGAAGCTTTCTTT. Amino acid sequence: CSASYGPGQAGTEAFF.

This clone was detected once. The chain employs TRBV12-3 or TRBV12-4 and TRBJ1-2, with D perhaps TRBD1 (6 bases). The germline V and J ends were trimmed by 7 bases and 4 bases, with 13 bases remaining between them. This CDR3 spans 13 amino acids. For the CDR3, the DNA is TGTGCCAGCACTCGAACAGGGTCCTATGGCTACACCTTC. This gives the protein CASTRTGSYGYTF.

The chain employs TRBV4-1 and TRBJ2-3; D is ambiguous. The length of the CDR3 is 15 residues. The germline gives CDR1 MGHRA, CDR2 YSYEKL. The ends were cut back, 1 base at V and 6 bases at J, with 14 bases in the middle. Here the CDR3 DNA reads TGCGCCAGCAGCCAAGGTAGTACCGAGTTGGATACGCAGTATTTT. Protein: CASSQGSTELDTQYF.

The chain carries TRBV5-4 and TRBJ1-1; perhaps TRBD1 as D (6 bases). The CDR3 loop spans 15 amino acids. Between the trimmed V and J ends, which lost 0 bases and 6 bases, there was a span of 15 bases. Germline loops: CDR1 SGHNT, CDR2 YYREEE (reference sequence). CDR3 sequence: CASSLEIIKGAEAFF. For the CDR3, the DNA is TGTGCCAGCAGCTTGGAAATCATAAAGGGGGCTGAAGCTTTCTTT.

The V and J genes are TRBV19 and TRBJ2-1, with D possibly matching TRBD1 (5 bases). Deletions cut 7 bases from V and 3 bases from J, with 13 bases between. The CDR3 is made up of 14 amino acids. CDR1 is LNHDA and CDR2 is SQIVND in the germline V gene (reference sequence). In DNA, the CDR3 is TGTGCCAGTACCAGGGTCGGCAGCTACAATGAGCAGTTCTTC. Protein: CASTRVGSYNEQFF. Full variable domain (remainder filled in from reference TRBV19 and TRBJ2-1): DGGITQSPKYLFRKEGQNVTLSCEQNLNHDAMYWYRQDPGQGLRLIYYSQIVNDFQKGDIAEGYSVSREKKESFPLTVTSAQKNPTAFYLCASTRVGSYNEQFFGPGTRLTVL.

This rearrangement joins TRBV3-1 (or the pseudogene TRBV3-2) to TRBJ2-7; no clear D gene. The ends were cut back, 0 bases at V and 4 bases at J, with 16 bases in the middle. The CDR3 is made up of 16 amino acids. Germline CDR1 is LGHDT and CDR2 is YNNKEL (reference sequence). CDR3 DNA: TGTGCCAGCAGCCAAGAAGGCGGCATATTCGGTTACGAGCAGTACTTC. It specifies CASSQEGGIFGYEQYF.

V and J are TRBV2 and TRBJ1-2, with D unclear. CDR3 length equals 13 residues. Trimming shortened V by 4 bases and J by 6 bases, and 12 bases separated the two germline ends. Germline CDR1 SNHLY, CDR2 FYNNEI. The DNA for the CDR3 is TGTGCCAGCAGTGTGTCAACAAAAGATGGCTACACCTTC. Protein sequence: CASSVSTKDGYTF.

The chain has TRBV5-1 and TRBJ2-1, with 16 bases identical to TRBD2. Germline V gives CDR1 SGHRS, CDR2 YFSETQ. This CDR3 has 16 amino acids. The junction had 3 bases not matched to a gene; V was cut back by 3 bases and J by 6 bases. The CDR3 DNA sequence: TGCGCCAGCAGCTGGGGGACTAGCGGGAGGGCCAATGAGCAGTTCTTC. Protein sequence: CASSWGTSGRANEQFF.

The V gene is TRBV11-1, the J gene TRBJ2-1, with D maybe TRBD2 (6 bases). Germline V lookup: CDR1 SGHAT, CDR2 FQDESV (reference sequence). CDR3 size: 13 residues. Trimming stripped 5 bases from V and 9 bases from J, with 14 bases between. The CDR3 is CASSAGSGTEQFF. The CDR3, as DNA: TGTGCCAGCAGCGCCGGGAGTGGAACTGAGCAGTTCTTC.

V and J are TRBV28 and TRBJ1-2; possible D gene TRBD1, 5 bases. The germline V gene encodes CDR1 MDHEN and CDR2 SYDVKM. The CDR3 loop spans 16 amino acids. Trimming took off 6 bases at V and 8 bases at J, with 25 bases between the two ends. CDR3 sequence reads: CASRFLTGRGEGGYTF. Here the CDR3 DNA reads TGTGCCAGCAGATTTCTAACGGGACGCGGGGAGGGCGGCTACACCTTC.

This sequence joins TRBV27 and TRBJ1-1, with D hard to call. Germline assignment: CDR1 MNHEY and CDR2 SMNVEV (reference sequence). The CDR3 runs 11 residues. V was clipped by 7 bases and J by 6 bases, with 9 bases between them. CDR3 amino acids: CASNPPAEAFF. DNA for the CDR3: TGTGCCAGCAACCCCCCGGCTGAAGCTTTCTTT.

The chain is built from TRBV27 and TRBJ2-1; D is perhaps TRBD2 (5 bases). Trimming pared 5 bases from V and 4 bases from J, leaving 9 bases between. Germline lookup yields CDR1 MNHEY and CDR2 SMNVEV (reference sequence). This CDR3 is 13 amino acids long. The CDR3 DNA sequence: TGTGCCAGCAGTCTCGGACTTTACAATGAGCAGTTCTTC. This gives the protein CASSLGLYNEQFF.

The chain combines TRBV7-9 with TRBJ2-3; TRBD1 agrees at 10 bases. Trimming cost V 1 base and J 2 bases; bases outside gene matches: 3. CDR3 length: 16 amino acids. Germline values: CDR1 SEHNR, CDR2 FQNEAQ (reference sequence). The CDR3 loop reads CASSLGDRGYTDTQYF. CDR3 sequence (DNA): TGTGCCAGCAGCTTAGGGGACAGGGGATACACAGATACGCAGTATTTT.